The 23 T cell receptor beta chains below were found in one sample sequenced in a study of Graves' ophthalmopathy and Graves' hyperthyroidism. Amplifying from RNA transcripts, the study obtained TCR beta CDR3 regions. Following a first-round RT-PCR that used HTBI primers, a second-round multiplex PCR was carried out. TCRdb passed the multiplex PCR reads through MiXCR, listing each CDR3 protein once. The sample lists around 51,000 distinct CDR3 sequences, around 50% seen once, with approximately 23% in the top ten. Sequencing input: peripheral blood. Receptors originate from an adult man with Graves' ophthalmopathy.

The chain joins TRBV10-3 to TRBJ2-1; 11 nucleotides agree with TRBD2. V was clipped by 0 bases and J by 6 bases; unmatched bases: 4. Germline-derived CDR1 and CDR2 are ENHRY and SYGVKD. CDR3 length equals 16 residues. The DNA of the CDR3 is TGTGCCATCAGTGAGTCGCGACTAGCGGGATCCAATGAGCAGTTCTTC. It is translated as CAISESRLAGSNEQFF.

This clonotype qualifies as medium-sized. The V and J genes are TRBV24-1 and TRBJ2-3, with TRBD2 as a possible D gene (5 bases). Germline-derived CDR1 and CDR2 are KGHDR and SFDVKD. This CDR3 contains 13 residues. V was cut by 3 bases and J by 3 bases, with 6 bases left in between. The CDR3 nucleotides read TGTGCCACCAGTGATCGCGGGACAGATACGCAGTATTTT. Protein: CATSDRGTDTQYF.

This chain joins TRBV19 and TRBJ2-2; no clear D. This CDR3 is built from 16 residues. Germline values: CDR1 LNHDA, CDR2 SQIVND (reference sequence). The V end lost 4 bases, the J end lost 1 base, and 13 bases lay between the germline ends. CDR3 loop: CASSSFYSKNTGELFF. In nucleotides, the CDR3 is TGTGCCAGTAGTAGTTTCTACTCGAAGAACACCGGGGAGCTGTTTTTT.

This chain links TRBV20-1 with TRBJ2-7; TRBD2 agrees at 9 bases. In germline, CDR1 is DFQATT, CDR2 SNEGSKA (reference sequence). V gave up 3 bases and J gave up 7 bases; unmatched junction bases: 4. There are 12 residues in the CDR3. CDR3 loop: CSARGAGGEQYF. The CDR3 nucleotides read TGCAGTGCTAGGGGAGCGGGAGGAGAGCAGTACTTC.

V gene TRBV7-8 combines with J gene TRBJ1-4; TRBD1 aligns across 7 bases. V gave up 8 bases and J gave up 8 bases; unmatched junction bases: 14. The length of the CDR3 is 15 residues. Germline V gene sequence: CDR1 SGHVS, CDR2 FQNEAQ. The CDR3 protein is CASRGGRGLKEKLFF. The DNA of the CDR3 is TGTGCCAGCCGGGGGGGAAGGGGGCTGAAGGAAAAACTGTTTTTT.

This clonotype was counted many times. The V gene is TRBV12-3 or TRBV12-4, the J gene TRBJ2-1, with D perhaps matching TRBD2 (6 bases). The V end was cut by 10 bases, the J end by 3 bases, with 16 bases between. The CDR3 covers 14 residues. CDR3 in amino acids: CAIVSGTLYNEQFF. The CDR3 DNA reads TGTGCCATCGTGTCCGGGACTCTCTACAATGAGCAGTTCTTC.

This clonotype was detected ten times or more. DNA of the CDR3: TGTGCCACCAGTGATTTGGGTGGCTACACCTTC. It translates to CATSDLGGYTF. This chain joins TRBV24-1 and TRBJ1-2; no definite D call. V lost 0 bases to trimming and J lost 7 bases, with 2 bases between them. CDR3 length equals 11 residues. Germline V lookup: CDR1 KGHDR, CDR2 SFDVKD.

This chain uses TRBV10-3 with TRBJ1-1; D is perhaps TRBD1 (6 bases). The CDR3 runs 14 residues. Germline CDR1 ENHRY, CDR2 SYGVKD. V was trimmed by 11 bases and J by 4 bases, leaving 20 bases between them. In DNA, the CDR3 is TGTGCCGTGAGGGGATCGGGGGGCGCCACTGAAGCTTTCTTT. Its protein product is CAVRGSGGATEAFF.

The rearrangement links TRBV7-2 to TRBJ1-2; D not resolved. The germline CDR1 and CDR2 sequences are SGHTA and FQGNSA. The CDR3 consists of 15 residues. Trimming removed 3 bases from V and 6 bases from J, with 17 bases in between. The CDR3 nucleotides read TGTGCCAGCAGCTTTAATCCCAACGTAGGGAATGGCTACACCTTC. This gives the protein CASSFNPNVGNGYTF.

This clonotype was seen at least ten times. The rearrangement uses TRBV30 and TRBJ1-3; D is unresolved. Between the trimmed V and J ends, which lost 5 bases and 4 bases, there was a span of 9 bases. Germline lookup yields CDR1 GTSNPN and CDR2 SVGIG (reference sequence). CDR3 length equals 12 residues. The CDR3 protein is CAWAGSGNTIYF. The CDR3 region has the DNA TGTGCCTGGGCCGGGAGCGGAAACACCATATATTTT.

This clonotype was counted ten times or more. V is TRBV2 and J is TRBJ1-1, with 7 nucleotides matching TRBD1. V was pared by 6 bases and J by 1 base, with 5 bases of the junction left unmatched. Germline CDR1 SNHLY, CDR2 FYNNEI. This CDR3 has 14 amino acids. CDR3 in amino acids: CASRGGGPNTEAFF. CDR3 DNA sequence: TGTGCCAGCAGGGGAGGGGGCCCGAACACTGAAGCTTTCTTT.

In this sample, this clonotype is medium-sized. The V and J genes are TRBV20-1 and TRBJ1-6; 7 bases match TRBD1. The J segment lost 9 bases and the V segment lost 3 bases, leaving 8 bases of the junction unmatched. Germline V gene lookup returns CDR1 DFQATT and CDR2 SNEGSKA (reference sequence). The length of the CDR3 is 14 residues. CDR3: CSASRAGDSSPLHF. The CDR3 DNA is TGCAGTGCTAGTAGAGCAGGGGACAGTTCACCCCTCCACTTT.

The V gene is TRBV20-1, the J gene TRBJ1-6; 7 nucleotides match TRBD1. The V gene's germline CDR1 is DFQATT and CDR2 SNEGSKA (reference sequence). V lost 4 bases, J lost 9 bases, and 9 bases stayed unmatched. The CDR3 is 14 residues long. CDR3 loop: CSANLAGDSSPLHF. The CDR3 bases are TGCAGTGCTAACCTAGCGGGGGACAGTTCACCCCTCCACTTT.

The chain recombines TRBV19 with TRBJ2-1; TRBD1 aligns across 8 bases. In germline, CDR1 is LNHDA, CDR2 SQIVND (reference sequence). This CDR3 contains 17 residues. V lost 9 bases and J lost 7; bases outside the gene matches: 20. The CDR3, as DNA: TGTGCCAGATTGCTGCGGGTGGGGCGCAGGGGGCTGAATGAGCAGTTCTTC. Its translation is CARLLRVGRRGLNEQFF.

The chain joins TRBV12-3 or TRBV12-4 to TRBJ2-3, with 11 nucleotides matching TRBD2. The CDR3 is made up of 15 amino acids. The junction had 11 bases not matched to a gene; V was cut back by 6 bases and J by 9 bases. The CDR3 sequence: CASSSGSGGDTTQYF. In nucleotides, the CDR3 is TGTGCCAGCAGCTCTGGTAGCGGGGGGGACACGACGCAGTATTTT.

By share, this clonotype ranks as medium-sized. The V and J genes are TRBV7-2 and TRBJ1-2; possible D gene TRBD1, 6 bases. This CDR3 has 13 amino acids. Trimming shortened V by 4 bases and J by 4 bases, and 10 bases separated the two germline ends. Germline V gives CDR1 SGHTA, CDR2 FQGNSA. The CDR3: CASSSGQTYGYTF. The CDR3 coding sequence is TGTGCCAGCAGCTCAGGACAGACCTATGGCTACACCTTC.

In its sample, this clonotype was seen once. At one end the junction does not follow the germline gene, possibly because of a read error. This chain joins TRBV20-1 and TRBJ2-1; 15 bases align to TRBD2. CDR1 is DFQATT and CDR2 is SNEGSKA in the germline V gene (reference sequence). The CDR3 has 13 residues. CDR3: CSDRGTSGREQFF. Written as DNA, the CDR3 is TGCAGTGATAGAGGGACTAGCGGGAGGGAGCAGTTCTTC.

The V and J genes are TRBV6-6 and TRBJ2-7; 7 bases fit TRBD2. Germline V gene lookup returns CDR1 MNHNY and CDR2 SVGAGI (reference sequence). The CDR3 extends over 17 amino acids. The ends lost 6 bases at V and 2 bases at J; junction bases unmatched: 16. CDR3 protein: CASRPREGASSAYEQYF. CDR3 bases: TGTGCCAGCAGACCTAGGGAGGGCGCGTCTAGCGCCTACGAGCAGTACTTC.

The rearrangement uses TRBV5-1 and TRBJ2-5; 7 bases fit TRBD1. This CDR3 is 15 amino acids long. The junction had 12 bases not matched to a gene; V was cut back by 1 base and J by 9 bases. Germline CDR1 and CDR2: SGHRS and YFSETQ. This CDR3 reads CASSLTTGMGQPQYF. CDR3 sequence (DNA): TGCGCCAGCAGCTTGACGACAGGGATGGGTCAGCCCCAGTACTTC.

V and J are TRBV9 and TRBJ1-2; TRBD1 might be the D (6 bases). V gave up 0 bases and J gave up 4 bases, with 7 bases separating them. The CDR3 has 13 amino acids. The germline V gene has CDR1 SGDLS and CDR2 YYNGEE. The chain's CDR3 is CASSVDRAYGYTF. In nucleotides, the CDR3 is TGTGCCAGCAGCGTAGACAGGGCCTATGGCTACACCTTC.

The chain has TRBV28 and TRBJ2-5, with 9 nucleotides matching TRBD2. The V gene's germline CDR1 is MDHEN and CDR2 SYDVKM. V was pared by 4 bases and J by 4 bases, with 10 bases of the junction left unmatched. The CDR3 consists of 16 residues. Here the CDR3 reads CASSSPDAGGGETQYF. Here the CDR3 DNA reads TGTGCCAGCAGTTCTCCGGATGCGGGGGGGGGAGAGACCCAGTACTTC.

This clonotype was seen at least ten times. This chain connects TRBV18 to TRBJ1-6; TRBD1 aligns across 7 bases. The V segment lost 3 bases and the J segment 7 bases; nucleotides outside the gene matches: 3. This CDR3 is built from 14 residues. In germline, CDR1 is KGHSH, CDR2 LQKENI. The CDR3 loop is CASSPSDRNSPLHF. CDR3 nucleotide sequence: TGTGCCAGCTCACCTTCGGACAGGAATTCACCCCTCCACTTT.

This chain joins TRBV20-1 and TRBJ1-2, with 7 bases fitting TRBD1. The CDR3 is 12 amino acids. Germline-derived CDR1 and CDR2 are DFQATT and SNEGSKA (reference sequence). J was trimmed by 8 bases and V by 6 bases; bases with no gene match: 9. The CDR3 DNA reads TGCAGTGCCCAGCGACAGGGTATGGGCTACACCTTC. Its protein is CSAQRQGMGYTF.